These 8 T cell receptor beta chains came from one sample sequenced in a study of blood T cells in healthy people across ages. The authors ran a second PCR of about 7 to 12 cycles using a sample-barcoded 5' primer and a J-beta primer mix. TCRdb fed the 5' RACE reads into MiXCR, producing one record per CDR3 protein. This sample has roughly 730,000 distinct CDR3 sequences, with about 61% found just once. Sequencing input: blood. These receptors were collected from a man between 40 and 49 years old in good health.

The chain employs TRBV10-3 and TRBJ1-5; 7 nucleotides align to TRBD1. The J segment lost 9 bases and the V segment lost 2 bases, leaving 4 bases of the junction unmatched. The germline CDR1 and CDR2 sequences are ENHRY and SYGVKD. The CDR3 is 13 residues long. In DNA, the CDR3 is TGTGCCATCAGTGAGGACAGGGATCGGCCCCAGCATTTT. Translation gives CAISEDRDRPQHF.

This chain uses TRBV12-3 or TRBV12-4 with TRBJ1-3; no clear D. V lost 6 bases and J 4 bases, leaving 7 bases between the germline ends. The CDR3 runs to 12 residues. The CDR3: CASSLKGNTIYF. CDR3 nucleotide sequence: TGTGCCAGCAGCCTGAAGGGAAACACCATATATTTT.

The chain joins TRBV20-1 to TRBJ2-5; the D gene could be TRBD1 or TRBD2 (5 bases each). CDR1 is DFQATT, CDR2 SNEGSKA, per germline (reference sequence). Trimming removed 5 bases from V and 2 bases from J, with 15 bases in between. The CDR3 is 14 amino acids. CDR3 nucleotide sequence: TGCAGTGCTGGAAGACCGGGACGGCAAGAGACCCAGTACTTC. Translation: CSAGRPGRQETQYF.

The chain links TRBV11-2 to TRBJ2-6; no reliable D call. Trimming pared 4 bases from V and 5 bases from J, leaving 0 bases between. The CDR3 has 11 amino acids. Per germline, CDR1 SGHAT and CDR2 FQNNGV. DNA for the CDR3: TGTGCCAGCAGCTGGGCCAACGTCCTGACTTTC. Its translation: CASSWANVLTF.

This clonotype was picked up a small number of times. The CDR3: CASSPGAHYGYTF. The CDR3 region has the DNA TGCGCCAGCAGCCCCGGGGCCCACTATGGCTACACCTTC. The rearrangement links TRBV5-1 to TRBJ1-2, with D possibly TRBD1 on 5 matching bases. CDR1 and CDR2 (germline): SGHRS, YFSETQ. CDR3 length equals 13 residues. Deletions cut 4 bases from V and 3 bases from J, with 10 bases between.

The rearrangement joins TRBV20-1 to TRBJ2-5; 13 nucleotides agree with TRBD2. The CDR3 is 17 amino acids. V lost 3 bases and J lost 5; bases outside the gene matches: 12. CDR1 and CDR2 from the germline V gene are DFQATT and SNEGSKA (reference sequence). The CDR3 region has the DNA TGCAGTGCTAGTTCCGGACTAGCGGGGGATGATGGGGAGACCCAGTACTTC. As protein: CSASSGLAGDDGETQYF.

This chain connects TRBV12-3 or TRBV12-4 to TRBJ1-5; 12 nucleotides match TRBD1. The CDR3 is 16 amino acids. V shed 3 bases and J 3 bases; nucleotides not matched to a gene: 3. CDR3 region: CASSFGTGGPNQPQHF. CDR3 in DNA: TGTGCCAGCAGTTTTGGGACAGGGGGCCCCAATCAGCCCCAGCATTTT.

This clonotype has only a few counts. In nucleotides, the CDR3 is TGCAGTGCTAGAGGCGGGGACAAAAGAACTAGCTTGTACCAAGAGACCCAGTACTTC. Amino acid sequence: CSARGGDKRTSLYQETQYF. The rearrangement links TRBV20-1 to TRBJ2-5; either TRBD1 or TRBD2 may fit D (6 bases each). Germline V gene lookup returns CDR1 DFQATT and CDR2 SNEGSKA (reference sequence). This CDR3 region has 19 residues. Deletions cut 1 base from V and 0 bases from J, with 24 bases between.